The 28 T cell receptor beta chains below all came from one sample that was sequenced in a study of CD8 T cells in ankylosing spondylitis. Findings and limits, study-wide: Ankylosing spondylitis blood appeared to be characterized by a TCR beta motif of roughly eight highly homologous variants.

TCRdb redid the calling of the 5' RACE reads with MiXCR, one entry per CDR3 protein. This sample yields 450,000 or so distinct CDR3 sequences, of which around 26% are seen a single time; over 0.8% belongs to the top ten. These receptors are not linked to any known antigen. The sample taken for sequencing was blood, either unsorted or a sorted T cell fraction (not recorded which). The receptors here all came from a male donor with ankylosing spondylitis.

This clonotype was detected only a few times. This CDR3 is CASNSNPDRNTGELFF. The CDR3 coding sequence is TGTGCCAGCAACTCCAACCCGGACAGGAACACCGGGGAGCTGTTTTTT. The rearrangement links TRBV6-1 to TRBJ2-2; a possible D gene is TRBD1 (6 bases). The CDR3 runs 16 residues. V gave up 7 bases and J gave up 1 base, with 16 bases separating them. Germline V lookup: CDR1 MNHNS, CDR2 SASEGT.

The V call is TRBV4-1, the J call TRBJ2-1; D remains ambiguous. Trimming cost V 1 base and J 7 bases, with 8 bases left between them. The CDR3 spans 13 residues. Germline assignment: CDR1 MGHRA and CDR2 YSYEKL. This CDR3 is CASSQASVNEQFF. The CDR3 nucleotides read TGCGCCAGCAGCCAAGCTTCGGTGAATGAGCAGTTCTTC.

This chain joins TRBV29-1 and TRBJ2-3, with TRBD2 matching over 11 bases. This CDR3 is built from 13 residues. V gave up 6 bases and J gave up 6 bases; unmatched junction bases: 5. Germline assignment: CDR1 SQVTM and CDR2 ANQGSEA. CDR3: CSVQLAGEDTQYF. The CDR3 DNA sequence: TGCAGCGTCCAACTAGCGGGAGAGGATACGCAGTATTTT.

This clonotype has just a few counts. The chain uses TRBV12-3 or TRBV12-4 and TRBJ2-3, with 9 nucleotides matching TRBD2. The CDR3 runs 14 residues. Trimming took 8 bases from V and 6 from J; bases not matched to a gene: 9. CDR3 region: CASRLSGGGDTQYF. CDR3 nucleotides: TGTGCCAGCCGACTTAGCGGGGGTGGGGATACGCAGTATTTT.

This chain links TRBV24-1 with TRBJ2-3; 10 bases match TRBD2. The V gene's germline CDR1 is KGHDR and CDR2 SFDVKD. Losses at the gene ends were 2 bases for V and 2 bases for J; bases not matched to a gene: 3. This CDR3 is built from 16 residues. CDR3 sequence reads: CATSDWTSGNTDTQYF. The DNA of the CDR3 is TGTGCCACCAGTGATTGGACTAGCGGAAACACAGATACGCAGTATTTT.

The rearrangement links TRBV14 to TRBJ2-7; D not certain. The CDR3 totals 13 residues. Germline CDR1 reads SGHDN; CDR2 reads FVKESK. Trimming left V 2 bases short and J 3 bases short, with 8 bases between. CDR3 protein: CASSQLDGYEQYF. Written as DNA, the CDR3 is TGTGCCAGCAGCCAATTGGACGGCTACGAGCAGTACTTC.

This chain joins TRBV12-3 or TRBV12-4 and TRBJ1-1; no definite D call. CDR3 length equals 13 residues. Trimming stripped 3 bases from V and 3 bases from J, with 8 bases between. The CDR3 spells CASSFTWDTEAFF. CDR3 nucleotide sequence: TGTGCCAGCAGTTTCACGTGGGACACTGAAGCTTTCTTT.

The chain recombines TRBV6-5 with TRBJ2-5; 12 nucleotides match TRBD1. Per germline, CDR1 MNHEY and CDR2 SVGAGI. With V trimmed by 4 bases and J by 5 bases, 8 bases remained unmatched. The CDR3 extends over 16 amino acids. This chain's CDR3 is CASSSPGTGGYETQYF. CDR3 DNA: TGTGCCAGCAGTTCACCCGGGACAGGGGGCTATGAGACCCAGTACTTC.

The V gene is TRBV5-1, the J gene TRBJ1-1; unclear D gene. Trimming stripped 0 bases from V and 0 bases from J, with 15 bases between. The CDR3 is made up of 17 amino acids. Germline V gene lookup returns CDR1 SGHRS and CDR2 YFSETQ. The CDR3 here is CASSLAGLRSMNTEAFF. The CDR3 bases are TGCGCCAGCAGCTTGGCCGGACTACGGAGCATGAACACTGAAGCTTTCTTT.

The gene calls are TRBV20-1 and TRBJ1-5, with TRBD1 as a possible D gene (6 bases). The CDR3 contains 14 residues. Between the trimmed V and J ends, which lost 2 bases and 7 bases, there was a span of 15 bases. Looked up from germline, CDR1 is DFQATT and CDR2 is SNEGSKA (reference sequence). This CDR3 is CSARTNREWQPQHF. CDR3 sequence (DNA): TGCAGTGCTAGAACTAACAGGGAGTGGCAGCCCCAGCATTTT.

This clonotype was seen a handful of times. The CDR3 nucleotides are TGCAGCGTTGAAGGGTGGGACGGGAGGCGAGATACGCAGTATTTT. Protein sequence: CSVEGWDGRRDTQYF. The genes are TRBV29-1 and TRBJ2-3, with 7 bases fitting TRBD2. The J segment lost 5 bases and the V segment lost 1 base, leaving 9 bases of the junction unmatched. The length of the CDR3 is 15 residues. Germline CDR1 and CDR2: SQVTM and ANQGSEA.

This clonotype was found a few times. The CDR3 spells CASSLEQGRSNTEAFF. The CDR3 nucleotides read TGCGCCAGCAGCCTCGAACAGGGAAGGTCGAACACTGAAGCTTTCTTT. The chain employs TRBV5-1 and TRBJ1-1; D possibly corresponds to TRBD1 (6 bases). Germline V CDR1 and CDR2: SGHRS, YFSETQ. This CDR3 has 16 amino acids. Trimming pared 4 bases from V and 1 base from J, leaving 17 bases between.

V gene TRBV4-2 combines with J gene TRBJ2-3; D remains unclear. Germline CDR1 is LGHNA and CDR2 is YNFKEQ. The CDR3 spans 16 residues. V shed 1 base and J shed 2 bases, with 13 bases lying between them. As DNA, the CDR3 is TGTGCCAGCAGCCAAGTTCAACGGGTAGTCACAGATACGCAGTATTTT. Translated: CASSQVQRVVTDTQYF.

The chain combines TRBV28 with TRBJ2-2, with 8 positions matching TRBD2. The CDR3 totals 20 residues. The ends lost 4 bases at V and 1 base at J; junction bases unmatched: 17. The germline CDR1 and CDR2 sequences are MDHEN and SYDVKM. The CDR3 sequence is CASSSNPGRKAGVNTGELFF. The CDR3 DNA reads TGTGCCAGCAGTTCGAATCCCGGACGAAAAGCGGGAGTGAACACCGGGGAGCTGTTTTTT.

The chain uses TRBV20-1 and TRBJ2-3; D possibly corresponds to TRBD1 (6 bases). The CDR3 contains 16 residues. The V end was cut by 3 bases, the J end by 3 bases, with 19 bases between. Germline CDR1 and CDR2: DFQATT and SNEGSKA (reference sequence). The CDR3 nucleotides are TGCAGTGCTAGGCTGATCAGGGGTGTAGAAACAGATACGCAGTATTTT. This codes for CSARLIRGVETDTQYF.

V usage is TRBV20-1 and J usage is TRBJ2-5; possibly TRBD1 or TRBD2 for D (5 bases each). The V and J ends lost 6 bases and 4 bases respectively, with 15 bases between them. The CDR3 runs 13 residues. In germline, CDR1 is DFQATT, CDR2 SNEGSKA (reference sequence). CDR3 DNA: TGCAGTGCCCGGAGGTTTGGGGGAGAGACCCAGTACTTC. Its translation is CSARRFGGETQYF.

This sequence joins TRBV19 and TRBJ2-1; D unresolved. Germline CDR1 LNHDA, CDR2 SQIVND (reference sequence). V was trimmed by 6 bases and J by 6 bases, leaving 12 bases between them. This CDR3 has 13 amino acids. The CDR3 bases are TGTGCCAGTAGCGGAGCCCCTCGCAATGAGCAGTTCTTC. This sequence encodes CASSGAPRNEQFF.

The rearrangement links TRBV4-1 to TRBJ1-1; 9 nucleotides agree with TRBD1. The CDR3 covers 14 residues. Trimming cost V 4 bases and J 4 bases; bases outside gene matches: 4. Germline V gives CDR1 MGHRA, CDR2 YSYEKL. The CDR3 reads CASSPGQGLTEAFF. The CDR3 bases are TGCGCCAGCAGCCCGGGACAGGGCCTCACTGAAGCTTTCTTT.

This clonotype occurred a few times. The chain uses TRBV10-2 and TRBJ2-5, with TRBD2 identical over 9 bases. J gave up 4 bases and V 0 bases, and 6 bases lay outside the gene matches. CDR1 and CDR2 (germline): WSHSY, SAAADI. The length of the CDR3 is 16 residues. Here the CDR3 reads CASSESDSGSAETQYF. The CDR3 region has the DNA TGCGCCAGCAGTGAGTCGGATAGCGGGAGTGCAGAGACCCAGTACTTC.

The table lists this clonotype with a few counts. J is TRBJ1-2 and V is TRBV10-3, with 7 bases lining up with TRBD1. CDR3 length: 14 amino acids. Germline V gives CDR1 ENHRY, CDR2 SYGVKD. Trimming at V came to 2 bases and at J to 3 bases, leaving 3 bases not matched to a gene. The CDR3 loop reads CAISEGDRHYGYTF. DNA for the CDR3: TGTGCCATCAGTGAGGGGGACAGACACTATGGCTACACCTTC.

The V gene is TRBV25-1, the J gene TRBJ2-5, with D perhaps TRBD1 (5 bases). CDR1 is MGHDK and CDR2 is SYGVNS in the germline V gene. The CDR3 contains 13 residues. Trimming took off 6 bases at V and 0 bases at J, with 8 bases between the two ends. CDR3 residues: CASSGHYQETQYF. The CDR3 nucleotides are TGTGCCAGCAGCGGACATTACCAAGAGACCCAGTACTTC.

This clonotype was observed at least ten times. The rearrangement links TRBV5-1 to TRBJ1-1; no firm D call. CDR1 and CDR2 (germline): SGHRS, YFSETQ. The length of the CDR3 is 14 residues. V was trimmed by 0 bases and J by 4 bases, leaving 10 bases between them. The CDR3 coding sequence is TGCGCCAGCAGCTTGGAGGGATTTTTCACTGAAGCTTTCTTT. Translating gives CASSLEGFFTEAFF.

The chain's CDR3 is CASSPGDLYTGELFF. CDR3 in DNA: TGTGCCAGCAGCCCGGGGGACCTCTACACCGGGGAGCTGTTTTTT. The chain links TRBV7-2 to TRBJ2-2; D is perhaps TRBD2 (6 bases). The CDR3 is made up of 15 amino acids. V lost 5 bases and J lost 3, with 13 bases in between. Germline V gives CDR1 SGHTA, CDR2 FQGNSA.

CDR3 sequence: CASTLGLALTDTQYF. The CDR3 DNA is TGTGCCAGCACCTTGGGACTAGCACTCACAGATACGCAGTATTTT. The genes are TRBV12-3 or TRBV12-4 and TRBJ2-3; 9 bases are a match to TRBD2. This CDR3 contains 15 residues. The junction had 7 bases not matched to a gene; V was cut back by 7 bases and J by 2 bases.

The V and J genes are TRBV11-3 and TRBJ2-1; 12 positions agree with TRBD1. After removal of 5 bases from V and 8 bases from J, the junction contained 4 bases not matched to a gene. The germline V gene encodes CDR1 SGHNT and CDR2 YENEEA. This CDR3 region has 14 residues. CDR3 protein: CASSAGTGGYEQFF. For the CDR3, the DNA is TGTGCCAGCAGCGCGGGGACAGGGGGCTATGAGCAGTTCTTC. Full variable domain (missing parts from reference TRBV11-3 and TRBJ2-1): EAGVVQSPRYKIIEKKQPVAFWCNPISGHNTLYWYLQNLGQGPELLIRYENEEAVDDSQLPKDRFSAERLKGVDSTLKIQPAELGDSAVYLCASSAGTGGYEQFFGPGTRLTVL.

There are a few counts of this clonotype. The DNA for the CDR3 is TGTGCCAGCACCCTCGGACCGAATTCACCCCTCCACTTT. Translated: CASTLGPNSPLHF. This rearrangement joins TRBV7-6 to TRBJ1-6; D uncertain. V was clipped by 7 bases and J by 7 bases, with 11 bases between them. The CDR3 consists of 13 residues. Germline lookup yields CDR1 SGHVS and CDR2 FNYEAQ.

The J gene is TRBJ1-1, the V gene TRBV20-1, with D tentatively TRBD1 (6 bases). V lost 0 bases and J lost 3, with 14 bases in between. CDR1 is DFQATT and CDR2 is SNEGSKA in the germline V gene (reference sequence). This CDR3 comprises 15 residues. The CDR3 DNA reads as TGCAGTGCTAGAGATACAGGCTACAGGGACACTGAAGCTTTCTTT. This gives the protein CSARDTGYRDTEAFF.

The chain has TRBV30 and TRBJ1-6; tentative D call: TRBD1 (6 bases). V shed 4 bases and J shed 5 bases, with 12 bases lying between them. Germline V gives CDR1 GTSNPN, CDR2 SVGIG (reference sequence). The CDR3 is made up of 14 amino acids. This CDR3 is CAWNPDRNNSPLHF. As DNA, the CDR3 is TGTGCCTGGAACCCGGACAGAAATAATTCACCCCTCCACTTT.